The rows below give T cell receptor beta chains drawn from one sample of a study of cytomegalovirus exposure and HLA in healthy donors. Generated by immunoSEQ multiplex PCR, the TCRdb table keeps only in-frame clones and is missing some. The sample consists of hundreds of thousands of clones, around 79% of them appearing once. What was sequenced was PBMCs. These receptors were taken from a male donor in good health and CMV-seronegative. The CDR3 runs from the conserved cysteine through the conserved F or W.

V,J,CDR3
TRBV6-5,TRBJ1-2,CASSLTGGPYGYTF
TRBV7-2,TRBJ2-5,CASSFRLTETQYF
TRBV14,TRBJ1-3,CASSHRQGSGNTIYF
TRBV11-1,TRBJ2-6,CASRSTDSSGANVLTF
TRBV18,TRBJ2-5,CASSRGQETQYF
TRBV4-3,TRBJ1-5,CASSQGRGPRPQHF
TRBV18,TRBJ2-7,CASSPGTWDEQYF
TRBV30,TRBJ1-5,CASRGRGDQPQHF
TRBV9,TRBJ2-7,CASSVEPDRGLYEQYF
TRBV25-1,TRBJ1-1,CASSESTGVMNTEAFF
TRBV6-1,TRBJ2-1,CASSELRGSRDEQFF
TRBV18,TRBJ2-4,CASSPRTPGDIQYF
TRBV28,TRBJ1-3,CASRGGQIPSSGNTIYF
TRBV19,TRBJ2-6,CASKDGTGESGANVLTF
TRBV19,TRBJ1-2,CASSIRDGGYTF
TRBV6-1,TRBJ1-1,CASSLGGRNTEAFF
TRBV5-6,TRBJ2-3,CASSSKGLDTDTQYF
TRBV7-7,TRBJ2-1,CASSLTSGTNHEQFF
TRBV6-5,TRBJ2-1,CASSVAEYNEQFF
TRBV7-9,TRBJ2-2,CASSSTGSNTGELFF
TRBV28,TRBJ2-7,CASRTSGGRYEQYF
TRBV6-4,TRBJ1-5,CASSEGGPGQPQHF
TRBV19,TRBJ2-1,CASKRVSVLDNEQFF
TRBV7-9,TRBJ1-2,CSSGWASYGYTF
TRBV6-6,TRBJ1-1,CASSYPGSRSKAFF
TRBV6-5,TRBJ2-5,CASSYLQGIGETQYF
TRBV7-2,TRBJ2-3,CASSSLPAGSPTDTQYF
TRBV28,TRBJ1-5,CASSSDRASNQPQHF
TRBV28,TRBJ2-5,CASSSGRGFETQYF
TRBV14,TRBJ2-7,CASSKDSSYEQYF
TRBV2,TRBJ2-3,CASSERLASTDTQYF
TRBV27,TRBJ2-3,CASSPLRTGVQDTQYF
TRBV30,TRBJ2-5,CAWSVRERETQYF
TRBV4-3,TRBJ1-1,CASSQGVQGALNTEAFF
TRBV18,TRBJ2-7,CASRTANSYEQYF
TRBV5-5,TRBJ1-1,CASSSGQGNTEAFF
TRBV28,TRBJ2-7,CASSPPQLYSYEQYF
TRBV5-4,TRBJ2-3,CASSRGQVVDTQYF
TRBV9,TRBJ2-1,CASSVGSGGRASNEQFF
TRBV4-3,TRBJ1-2,CASSQGNNNYGYTF
TRBV18,TRBJ2-7,CASSPPTGFDEQYF
TRBV15,TRBJ2-7,CATSIDRGPYEQYF
TRBV27,TRBJ2-7,CASSYSDTYEQYF
TRBV7-9,TRBJ1-5,CSSSLRGGAGNQPQHF
TRBV18,TRBJ2-7,CASSPWTRGETSEQYF
TRBV7-2,TRBJ2-7,CASRAGTGVYEQYF
TRBV28,TRBJ1-2,CASSFPAGEVSGYTF
TRBV6-4,TRBJ2-1,CASSLLPGLAGAESRQFF
TRBV19,TRBJ1-1,CASRDLQGGASEAFF
TRBV7-2,TRBJ1-3,CASGKDRAGNTIYF
TRBV7-3,TRBJ2-2,CASSLNYEHANTGELFF
TRBV5-4,TRBJ2-7,CASNAQGPNEQYF
TRBV7-3,TRBJ2-1,CASSFRLAGGRNEQFF
TRBV7-2,TRBJ2-5,CASSAWTSGGVQETQYF
TRBV6-5,TRBJ2-5,CASSSGPSAQYF
TRBV5-1,TRBJ2-3,CASSFERGGTDTQYF
TRBV7-3,TRBJ1-6,CASSDGPGHNSPLHF